One T cell receptor beta chain is described in this entry. Its antigen is unknown. Germline V gene sequence: CDR1 MNHEY, CDR2 SMNVEV (reference sequence). Trimming took off 2 bases at V and 3 bases at J, with 11 bases between the two ends. The CDR3 extends over 15 amino acids. This sample stems from a study of shared clonotypes between healthy human individuals. Naive CD8 cells, CD45RO-negative and positively selected for CCR7, excluded terminally differentiated effector memory CD45RA+ cells. There were no recent acute infections or vaccinations among the donors, who were healthy HIV-negative adults. Study findings and constraints: Across subsets, estimated richness was generally greater for naive than for memory populations.

Profiling relied on immunoSEQ multiplex PCR, and the TCRdb table lists in-frame clones only, not all of them. Of around 1,900,000 clones listed, roughly 95% were seen once; the top ten hold over 1.5%. The J gene is TRBJ1-5, the V gene TRBV27; D is ambiguous. The sample consisted of naive CD8+ T cells from PBMCs. The TCR originated in a man between 18 and 35 years old in good health. Some clones in this sample may be carry-over from other donors' samples. The CDR3 DNA sequence: TGTGCCAGCAGTTTAGCAGATAACCCCAATCAGCCCCAGCATTTT. This gives the protein CASSLADNPNQPQHF.